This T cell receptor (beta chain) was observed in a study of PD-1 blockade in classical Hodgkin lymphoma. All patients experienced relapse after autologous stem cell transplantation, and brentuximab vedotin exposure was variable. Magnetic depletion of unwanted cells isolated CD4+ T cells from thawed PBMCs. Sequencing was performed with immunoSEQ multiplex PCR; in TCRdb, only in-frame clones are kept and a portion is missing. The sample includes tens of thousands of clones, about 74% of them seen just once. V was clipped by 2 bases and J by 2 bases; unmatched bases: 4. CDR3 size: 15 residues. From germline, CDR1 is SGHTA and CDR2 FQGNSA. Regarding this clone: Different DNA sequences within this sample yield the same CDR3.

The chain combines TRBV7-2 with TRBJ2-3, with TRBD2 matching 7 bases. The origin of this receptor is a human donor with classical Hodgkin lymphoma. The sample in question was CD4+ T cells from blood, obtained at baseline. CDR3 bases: TGTGCCAGCAGCTTATCCGGGGGGAACACAGATACGCAGTATTTT. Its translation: CASSLSGGNTDTQYF. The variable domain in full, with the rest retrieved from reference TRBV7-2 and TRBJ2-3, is GAGVSQSPSNKVTEKGKDVELRCDPISGHTALYWYRQSLGQGLEFLIYFQGNSAPDKSGLPSDRFSAERTGGSVSTLTIQRTQQEDSAVYLCASSLSGGNTDTQYFGPGTRLTVL.